This section outlines one T cell receptor (beta chain) sequence together with its context. The antigen is unknown. The junction had 8 bases not matched to a gene; V was cut back by 3 bases and J by 7 bases. The germline gives CDR1 SNHLY, CDR2 FYNNEI. CDR3 length: 15 residues. This specimen comes from a study of cytomegalovirus exposure and HLA in healthy donors. The PCR had 60 Vbeta and 13 Jbeta primers. Sequenced by immunoSEQ multiplex PCR; TCRdb stores in-frame clones only, minus some. Among around 100,000 clones listed, roughly 79% were seen once. General study findings and limits: A later analysis revealed that TCR association rates differed between HLA loci, peaking at DRB1 and bottoming out at HLA-C.

V usage is TRBV2 and J usage is TRBJ2-1, with 8 positions matching TRBD2. This sequence was found in a man in his fifties or sixties in good health and CMV-seropositive. The specimen sequenced was PBMCs. The chain's CDR3 is CASSEEAGGVNEQFF. The CDR3 DNA follows: TGTGCCAGCAGTGAGGAGGCGGGAGGAGTAAATGAGCAGTTCTTC. The variable domain in full, completed from reference TRBV2 and TRBJ2-1, reads EPEVTQTPSHQVTQMGQEVILRCVPISNHLYFYWYRQILGQKVEFLVSFYNNEISEKSEIFDDQFSVERPDGSNFTLKIRSTKLEDSAMYFCASSEEAGGVNEQFFGPGTRLTVL.